In this sample, the clone carrying this TCR beta chain turned up many times. No antigen is known for it. The record originates from a study of T cells in Graves' hyperthyroidism and ophthalmopathy. Study-wide results and limits: From stable hyperthyroidism, ophthalmopathy was separated by a 13 V-J model.

V lost 5 bases and J lost 4, with 11 bases in between. CDR1 SQVTM and CDR2 ANQGSEA come from the germline V gene. The CDR3 runs to 12 residues. Individuals with ophthalmopathy presented a Clinical Activity Score of at least 3, a NOSPECS grade of at least 4 and a duration under 3 months. The authors obtained PBMCs from about 9.5 ml of fresh peripheral blood. RNA transcripts gave rise to amplified TCR beta CDR3 regions. Primed by the HTBI set, a first-round RT-PCR was run on the TCR CDR3. One entry per CDR3 protein results from TCRdb running MiXCR on the multiplex PCR reads. This table has 600,000 to 700,000 distinct CDR3 sequences, under 15% appearing once.

The sequence came from a middle-aged woman with Graves' ophthalmopathy. Source material: blood. This chain links TRBV29-1 with TRBJ2-5, with unresolved D. CDR3 DNA: TGCAGCGTTCGTGATGGGCGAGAGACCCAGTACTTC. It translates to CSVRDGRETQYF. The full variable domain, completed using reference TRBV29-1 and TRBJ2-5, is SAVISQKPSRDICQRGTSLTIQCQVDSQVTMMFWYRQQPGQSLTLIATANQGSEATYESGFVIDKFPISRPNLTFSTLTVSNMSPEDSSIYLCSVRDGRETQYFGPGTRLLVL.